These 10 T cell receptor beta chains were all obtained from the same sample, sequenced in a study of cytomegalovirus exposure and HLA in healthy donors. Vbeta (60) and Jbeta (13) primers were used in the PCR. The assay was immunoSEQ multiplex PCR, and TCRdb's table has in-frame clones only and misses some. The sample contains roughly 130,000 clones, approximately 80% of which appear only once. What was sequenced was PBMCs. The receptors here all came from a middle-aged woman in good health and CMV-seropositive.

V is TRBV10-1 and J is TRBJ2-1, with D perhaps matching TRBD1 (5 bases). The CDR3 contains 15 residues. Looked up from germline, CDR1 is WNHNN and CDR2 is SYGVQD (reference sequence). V shed 6 bases and J shed 0 bases, with 12 bases lying between them. The CDR3 protein is CASSQGRSSYNEQFF. CDR3 nucleotides: TGCGCCAGCAGCCAGGGCCGGAGCTCCTACAATGAGCAGTTCTTC.

The chain recombines TRBV10-2 with TRBJ1-4; a possible D gene is TRBD1 (5 bases). The CDR3 is 13 amino acids. Trimming pared 6 bases from V and 4 bases from J, leaving 9 bases between. Germline values: CDR1 WSHSY, CDR2 SAAADI. The CDR3 is CASRGPGNEKLFF. The CDR3 nucleotides are TGCGCCAGCAGGGGGCCGGGTAATGAAAAACTGTTTTTT.

The rearrangement joins TRBV5-1 to TRBJ2-5; TRBD1 agrees at 7 bases. The last part of the DNA fits TRBJ2-7 better; the J call may be wrong. CDR1 and CDR2 from the germline V gene are SGHRS and YFSETQ. The CDR3 has 14 residues. For the CDR3, the DNA is TGCGCCAGCAGCTTGGGCGACAGGGTTAACGAGCAGTACTTC. Its protein is CASSLGDRVNEQYF.

The CDR3 loop reads CASSQGRDRSYEQYF. CDR3 bases: TGCGCCAGCAGCCAAGGCCGGGACAGGTCCTACGAGCAGTACTTC. The J gene is TRBJ2-7, the V gene TRBV4-1; 8 nucleotides line up with TRBD1. The CDR3 length is 15 residues. The J segment lost 1 base and the V segment lost 1 base, leaving 3 bases of the junction unmatched. Germline-derived CDR1 and CDR2 are MGHRA and YSYEKL.

The chain's CDR3 is CASSLGTSKEQFF. The CDR3 nucleotides read TGTGCCAGCAGTCTAGGGACTAGCAAGGAGCAGTTCTTC. This chain joins TRBV28 and TRBJ2-1; TRBD2 aligns across 9 bases. Germline V gene lookup returns CDR1 MDHEN and CDR2 SYDVKM. The CDR3 is made up of 13 amino acids. The V segment lost 5 bases and the J segment 10 bases; nucleotides outside the gene matches: 6. The complete variable domain, with remaining parts taken from reference TRBV28 and TRBJ2-1, reads DVKVTQSSRYLVKRTGEKVFLECVQDMDHENMFWYRQDPGLGLRLIYFSYDVKMKEKGDIPEGYSVSREKKERFSLILESASTNQTSMYLCASSLGTSKEQFFGPGTRLTVL.

This clone appeared a few times. V is TRBV5-4 and J is TRBJ1-3; the D gene is possibly TRBD1 (5 bases). Trimming stripped 4 bases from V and 4 bases from J, with 9 bases between. CDR1 SGHNT and CDR2 YYREEE come from the germline V gene (reference sequence). The CDR3 contains 13 residues. The CDR3 here is CASSAGRGNTIYF. DNA of the CDR3: TGTGCCAGCAGCGCGGGACGGGGAAACACCATATATTTT.

This clone has a single count. This chain links TRBV6-5 with TRBJ2-7; no clear D. This CDR3 comprises 16 residues. Trimming cost V 0 bases and J 3 bases, with 15 bases left between them. Looked up from germline, CDR1 is MNHEY and CDR2 is SVGAGI. In nucleotides, the CDR3 is TGTGCCAGCAGTTACTCATTCAGCGCCCCTCTCTACGAGCAGTACTTC. Protein product: CASSYSFSAPLYEQYF.

The chain carries TRBV4-2 and TRBJ2-1; 11 nucleotides align to TRBD2. CDR1 is LGHNA, CDR2 YNFKEQ, per germline. The CDR3 runs 16 residues. J gave up 5 bases and V 4 bases, and 7 bases lay outside the gene matches. CDR3 nucleotides: TGTGCCAGCAGCCCAGAACTAGCGGGGGCCCACAATGAGCAGTTCTTC. Protein product: CASSPELAGAHNEQFF.

The chain links TRBV9 to TRBJ2-3, with TRBD2 matching 10 bases. Germline CDR1 and CDR2: SGDLS and YYNGEE. Trimming removed 7 bases from V and 4 bases from J; junction bases left unmatched: 6. The CDR3 has 14 residues. Here the CDR3 DNA reads TGTGCCAGCTCGGGGCTAGCGGGAGCAGATACGCAGTATTTT. The encoded protein is CASSGLAGADTQYF.

The chain uses TRBV5-4 and TRBJ2-3; weak D call: TRBD1 (6 bases). V was clipped by 2 bases and J by 2 bases, with 12 bases between them. Germline V gene lookup returns CDR1 SGHNT and CDR2 YYREEE (reference sequence). The CDR3 consists of 15 residues. DNA for the CDR3: TGTGCCAGCAGCTTTGACCAGGGGCACACAGATACGCAGTATTTT. It codes for CASSFDQGHTDTQYF. The whole variable domain, filled in from reference TRBV5-4 and TRBJ2-3, reads ETGVTQSPTHLIKTRGQQVTLRCSSQSGHNTVSWYQQALGQGPQFIFQYYREEENGRGNFPPRFSGLQFPNYSSELNVNALELDDSALYLCASSFDQGHTDTQYFGPGTRLTVL.